The sequence of this TCR beta chain was determined in a study of blood T cell repertoires in COVID-19. Looking at the study overall: Donors in the United States, Italy and Spain gave samples during acute or convalescent COVID-19. PBMCs, B-cell-depleted T cells, or T cells were the source of the cDNA or gDNA that made up the material.

Original analysis: Nucleated cell number was recorded as an estimate derived from reference gene primer amplification. Here immunoSEQ multiplex PCR was the method, and the copy in TCRdb shows in-frame clones only, minus some. The D gene and trimming were derived from the DNA, and the V and J assignments and clone size from that table. The repertoire holds about 94,000 clones, roughly 84% seen once, with approximately 13% in the top ten. V was cut by 4 bases and J by 3 bases, with 19 bases left in between. Germline CDR1 is SGHDT and CDR2 is YYEEEE. This CDR3 is 16 amino acids long. The material sequenced was peripheral blood. V is TRBV5-6 and J is TRBJ1-1; D is perhaps TRBD1 (6 bases). This clonotype was sampled from a woman aged 60-75 years in a cohort sampled during active or convalescent COVID-19. CDR3 nucleotide sequence: TGTGCCAGCAGCACACCCAGGGGCCTCGGGGACACTGAAGCTTTCTTT. It is translated as CASSTPRGLGDTEAFF.